These 5 T cell receptor beta chains came from one sample sequenced in a study of blood T cell repertoires in COVID-19. Using immunoSEQ multiplex PCR, the repertoire was profiled, and TCRdb retains in-frame clones only, with some absent. This sample has 320,000 or so clones, with about 88% found just once. The material sequenced was PBMCs or T cells enriched from blood (not recorded which). The receptors were sampled from a woman in her twenties or thirties who had recovered from COVID-19.

V usage is TRBV3-1 (or the pseudogene TRBV3-2) and J usage is TRBJ2-7, with a weak D call TRBD1 (5 bases). The CDR3 is made up of 12 amino acids. CDR1 and CDR2 (germline): LGHDT, YNNKEL (reference sequence). V was cut by 9 bases and J by 0 bases, with 9 bases left in between. The CDR3 region has the DNA TGTGCCAGTACAGGTTACTCCTACGAGCAGTACTTC. Protein: CASTGYSYEQYF.

V gene TRBV2 combines with J gene TRBJ2-1; D unclear. This CDR3 region has 13 residues. Trimming cost V 7 bases and J 7 bases, with 14 bases left between them. CDR1 and CDR2 from the germline V gene are SNHLY and FYNNEI. The CDR3 region is CASTPRLGNEQFF. CDR3 DNA sequence: TGTGCCAGCACCCCCAGACTCGGGAATGAGCAGTTCTTC.

The chain uses TRBV19 and TRBJ2-4; possibly TRBD2 for D (8 bases). The germline CDR1 and CDR2 sequences are LNHDA and SQIVND (reference sequence). The V end lost 10 bases, the J end lost 11 bases, and 30 bases lay between the germline ends. The CDR3 is 16 amino acids. CDR3 sequence: CATNQRGGGRGGVQYF. The CDR3 nucleotides read TGTGCCACAAACCAGAGAGGAGGGGGCCGGGGGGGAGTTCAGTACTTC.

The V and J genes are TRBV28 and TRBJ2-7, with TRBD1 matching over 7 bases. The J segment lost 2 bases and the V segment lost 6 bases, leaving 7 bases of the junction unmatched. The length of the CDR3 is 14 residues. Germline V gives CDR1 MDHEN, CDR2 SYDVKM. CDR3: CASRPWDRTYEQYF. CDR3 in DNA: TGTGCCAGCAGACCTTGGGACAGAACCTACGAGCAGTACTTC.

The chain links TRBV28 to TRBJ2-7, with a weak D call TRBD1 (6 bases). V was trimmed by 7 bases and J by 1 base, leaving 17 bases between them. Germline V lookup: CDR1 MDHEN, CDR2 SYDVKM. CDR3 length: 15 residues. Written as DNA, the CDR3 is TGTGCCAGCACCCTTCCCGCAGGACAGTCCTACGAGCAGTACTTC. It specifies CASTLPAGQSYEQYF.